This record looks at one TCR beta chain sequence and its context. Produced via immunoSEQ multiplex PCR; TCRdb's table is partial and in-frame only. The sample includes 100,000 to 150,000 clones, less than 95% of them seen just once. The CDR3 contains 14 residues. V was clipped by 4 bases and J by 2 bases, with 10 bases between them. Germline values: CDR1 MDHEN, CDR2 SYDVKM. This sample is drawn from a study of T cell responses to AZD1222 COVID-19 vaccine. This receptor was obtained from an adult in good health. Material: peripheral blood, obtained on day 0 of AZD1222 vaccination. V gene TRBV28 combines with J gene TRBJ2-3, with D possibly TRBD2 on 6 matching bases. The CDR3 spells CASSSGRNTDTQYF. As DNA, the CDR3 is TGTGCCAGCAGTTCAGGGAGGAACACAGATACGCAGTATTTT.